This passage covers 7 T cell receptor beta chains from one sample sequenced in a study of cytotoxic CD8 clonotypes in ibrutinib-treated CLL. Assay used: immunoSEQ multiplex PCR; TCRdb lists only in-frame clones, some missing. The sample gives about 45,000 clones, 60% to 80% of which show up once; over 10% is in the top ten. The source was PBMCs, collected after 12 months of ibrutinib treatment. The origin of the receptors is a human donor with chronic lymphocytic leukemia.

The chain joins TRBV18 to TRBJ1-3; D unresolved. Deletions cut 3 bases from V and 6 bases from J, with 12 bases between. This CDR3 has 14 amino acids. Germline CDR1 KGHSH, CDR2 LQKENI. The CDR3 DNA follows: TGTGCCAGCTCACCCCCAAGGAGGGTAAACACCATATATTTT. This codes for CASSPPRRVNTIYF.

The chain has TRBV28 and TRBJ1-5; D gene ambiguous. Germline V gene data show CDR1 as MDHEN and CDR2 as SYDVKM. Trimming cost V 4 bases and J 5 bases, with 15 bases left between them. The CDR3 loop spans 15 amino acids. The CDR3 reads CASSSPGALDQPQHF. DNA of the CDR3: TGTGCCAGCAGTTCCCCCGGCGCCCTAGATCAGCCCCAGCATTTT.

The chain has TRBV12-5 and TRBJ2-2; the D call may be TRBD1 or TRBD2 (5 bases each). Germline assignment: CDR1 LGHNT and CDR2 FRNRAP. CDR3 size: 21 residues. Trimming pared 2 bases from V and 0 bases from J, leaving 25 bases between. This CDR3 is CASGLPRPWGWTAPNTGELFF. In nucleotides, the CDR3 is TGTGCTAGTGGTTTGCCCCGGCCGTGGGGGTGGACGGCTCCGAACACCGGGGAGCTGTTTTTT.

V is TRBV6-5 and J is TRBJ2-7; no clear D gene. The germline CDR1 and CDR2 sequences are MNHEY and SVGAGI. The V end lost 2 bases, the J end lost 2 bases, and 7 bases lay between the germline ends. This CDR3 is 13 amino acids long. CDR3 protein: CASSYDLTYEQYF. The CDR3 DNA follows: TGTGCCAGCAGTTACGACTTGACCTACGAGCAGTACTTC.

CDR3 sequence reads: CASSLFWAGREQETQYF. DNA for the CDR3: TGTGCCAGCAGCTTGTTCTGGGCGGGCAGGGAACAAGAGACCCAGTACTTC. The chain combines TRBV5-4 with TRBJ2-5; D tentatively reads TRBD1 or TRBD2 (5 bases each). The CDR3 length is 17 residues. V lost 1 base to trimming and J lost 2 bases, with 18 bases between them. CDR1 SGHNT and CDR2 YYREEE come from the germline V gene (reference sequence).

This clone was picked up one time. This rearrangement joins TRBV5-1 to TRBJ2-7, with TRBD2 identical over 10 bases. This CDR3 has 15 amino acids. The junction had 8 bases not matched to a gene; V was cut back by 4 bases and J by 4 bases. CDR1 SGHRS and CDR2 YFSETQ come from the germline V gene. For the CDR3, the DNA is TGCGCCAGCAGCAATCCGGGACTAGCGAGATACGAGCAGTACTTC. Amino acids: CASSNPGLARYEQYF.

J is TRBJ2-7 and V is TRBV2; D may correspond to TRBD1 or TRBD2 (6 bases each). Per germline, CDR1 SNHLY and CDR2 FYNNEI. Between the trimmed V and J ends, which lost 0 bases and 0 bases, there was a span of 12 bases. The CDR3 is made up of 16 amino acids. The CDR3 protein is CASSEALGGRSYEQYF. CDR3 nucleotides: TGTGCCAGCAGTGAAGCGCTCGGGGGCCGCTCCTACGAGCAGTACTTC.